Listed below are T cell receptor beta chains from one sample, sequenced in a study of T cell responses to AZD1222 COVID-19 vaccine. Here immunoSEQ multiplex PCR was the method, and the copy in TCRdb shows in-frame clones only, minus some. The sample lists over 130,000 clones, roughly nine tenths seen once, with 9.3% in the top ten. The sample consisted of peripheral blood, taken 28 days after the second AZD1222 dose. These receptors originate from an adult who received the AZD1222 COVID-19 vaccine. Each CDR3 is given with its conserved first and last residue. A D gene is named only where the DNA matches it firmly. Size is stated for part of the rows, as once, few or many counts, or as a class when the clone is expanded.

.,TRBD1,TRBV6-6,TRBJ1-6,TGTGCCAGCAGTTTGCTCGTTCCGGGACAGGGCTCACCCCTCCACTTT,CASSLLVPGQGSPLHF
.,TRBD1,TRBV19,TRBJ1-2,TGTGCCAGTAGACCACCCGGACAGGCCGCTTGGTATGGCTACACCTTC,CASRPPGQAAWYGYTF
.,TRBD1,TRBV19,TRBJ1-5,TGTGCCAGTACGGACAGGGGTTCTCAGCCCCAGCATTTT,CASTDRGSQPQHF
.,TRBD1,TRBV6-1,TRBJ1-2,TGTGCCAGCAGTGGGGACAGCATTTTGGGCACCCCTAACTATGGCTACACCTTC,CASSGDSILGTPNYGYTF
.,.,TRBV5-1,TRBJ2-2,TGCGCCAGCAGCTTGGCCGAGGGAAACACCGGGGAGCTGTTTTTT,CASSLAEGNTGELFF
.,.,TRBV5-1,TRBJ1-5,TGCGCCAGCAGCTTGAATTGGGGGGGCAATCAGCCCCAGCATTTT,CASSLNWGGNQPQHF
.,.,TRBV18,TRBJ1-4,TGTGCCAGCTCAGCGGACAGAGCTAATGAAAAACTGTTTTTT,CASSADRANEKLFF
.,TRBD2,TRBV5-4,TRBJ2-5,TGTGCCAGCAGCCCGGGGAGGGTGAGGGAGACCCAGTACTTC,CASSPGRVRETQYF
.,.,TRBV5-4,TRBJ2-7,TGTGCCAGCAGCTTGGGAAGGCTACCCTACGAGCAGTACTTC,CASSLGRLPYEQYF
.,.,TRBV6-5,TRBJ1-2,TGTGCCAGCAGTCGAACAGGGTTTGACTATGGCTACACCTTC,CASSRTGFDYGYTF
.,.,TRBV11-2,TRBJ1-1,TGTGCCAGCAGCGCACAACAGGGTGAAGCTTTCTTT,CASSAQQGEAFF
.,TRBD1,TRBV19,TRBJ2-7,TGTGCCAGTAGTTTCCCGGGACAGGAACTTAGGCGCGAGCAGTACTTC,CASSFPGQELRREQYF
.,.,TRBV18,TRBJ1-1,TGTGCCAGCTCACCAAAAGAGGGTAACACTGAAGCTTTCTTT,CASSPKEGNTEAFF
.,TRBD1,TRBV5-1,TRBJ1-1,TGCGCCAGCAGCTCACAGGGGGCCGGCACTGAAGCTTTCTTT,CASSSQGAGTEAFF
.,TRBD2,TRBV10-3,TRBJ2-1,TGTGCCATCAGGGATAGCGGGGGCCTATACAATGAGCAGTTCTTC,CAIRDSGGLYNEQFF
.,TRBD1,TRBV6-5,TRBJ1-1,TGTGCCAGCAGAAGAGCCGGGACAGACACTGAAGCTTTCTTT,CASRRAGTDTEAFF
.,.,TRBV7-8,TRBJ2-1,TGTGCCAGCAGCTCACGACTAGTGCGGAGCAATGAGCAGTTCTTC,CASSSRLVRSNEQFF
few,.,TRBV3-1/TRBV3-2,TRBJ1-1,TGTGCCAGCAGCCAAGACGCAGGGGAGAGGGAAGCTTTCTTT,CASSQDAGEREAFF
.,TRBD1,TRBV4-1,TRBJ1-2,TGCGCCAGCAGCCAGGAACAGGGGGCGCGGGGCTACACCTTC,CASSQEQGARGYTF
.,TRBD1,TRBV5-1,TRBJ1-2,TGCGCCAGCAGCAACGGACAGGGAGGTGATGGCTACACCTTC,CASSNGQGGDGYTF
.,TRBD1,TRBV7-2,TRBJ1-2,TGTGCCAGCAGCTTAGCCAGGGGGCTCAACTATGGCTACACCTTC,CASSLARGLNYGYTF
.,.,TRBV5-1,TRBJ1-1,TGCGCCAGCAGCGTTAGATTGAACACTGAAGCTTTCTTT,CASSVRLNTEAFF
.,.,TRBV6-5,TRBJ1-1,TGTGCCAGCAGTTACGGGCTTCTGAACACTGAAGCTTTCTTT,CASSYGLLNTEAFF
.,.,TRBV9,TRBJ1-2,TGTGCCAGCAGCGGATCAGGGGCGACCTATGGCTACACCTTC,CASSGSGATYGYTF
once,.,TRBV5-1,TRBJ1-5,TGCGCCAGCAGCTTGGCAGGGCCTCAGCCCCAGCATTTT,CASSLAGPQPQHF
.,.,TRBV19,TRBJ2-2,TGTGCCAGTAGTCGGCGGACCGGGGAGCTGTTTTTT,CASSRRTGELFF
.,TRBD1,TRBV7-2,TRBJ1-2,TGTGCCAGCAGCTTAAGCAACAGGGGGGCCTATGGCTACACCTTC,CASSLSNRGAYGYTF
.,.,TRBV6-2/TRBV6-3,TRBJ2-1,TGTGCCAGCAGTTACTCGCCCCCTTCAGGGATCTACAATGAGCAGTTCTTC,CASSYSPPSGIYNEQFF
.,TRBD2,TRBV7-8,TRBJ2-7,TGTGCCAGCAGCGCGGGACTAGCGATCTACTACGAGCAGTACTTC,CASSAGLAIYYEQYF
once,.,TRBV5-6,TRBJ1-1,TGTGCCAGCAGCTACAGAGTGAACACTGAAGCTTTCTTT,CASSYRVNTEAFF
.,TRBD1,TRBV12-3/TRBV12-4,TRBJ1-6,TGTGCCAGCAGTTCAGACAGGGACTCACCCCTCCACTTT,CASSSDRDSPLHF
.,.,TRBV19,TRBJ1-5,TGTGCCAGTAGCCTGACCGATTATAGCAATCAGCCCCAGCATTTT,CASSLTDYSNQPQHF
.,TRBD1,TRBV11-2,TRBJ1-3,TGTGCCAGCGCGACAGGGATCGGAAACACCATATATTTT,CASATGIGNTIYF
.,TRBD1,TRBV6-1,TRBJ2-3,TGTGCCAGCAGTGATCCGGGACAGGGCACAGATACGCAGTATTTT,CASSDPGQGTDTQYF
.,.,TRBV18,TRBJ1-4,TGTGCCAGCTCACGAGGGGCAACTAATGAAAAACTGTTTTTT,CASSRGATNEKLFF
.,TRBD1,TRBV19,TRBJ1-4,TGTGCCAGTAGCGGGACAGCCACTAATGAAAAACTGTTTTTT,CASSGTATNEKLFF
.,.,TRBV7-2,TRBJ2-1,TGTGCCAGCAGCTTAGGGGAGATAAGGGGCGAGCAGTTCTTC,CASSLGEIRGEQFF
.,.,TRBV4-3,TRBJ1-2,TGCGCCAGCAGCCAGGAGAGCGACCCTAACTATGGCTACACCTTC,CASSQESDPNYGYTF
.,TRBD2,TRBV7-2,TRBJ2-7,TGTGCCAGCAGCTTCTTTTTAGCGGGAGCGAAGGAGCAGTACTTC,CASSFFLAGAKEQYF
.,.,TRBV6-1,TRBJ2-2,TGTGCCAGCAGTGAAGAGGTGTTAAACGGCGACCTGGGCACCGGGGAGCTGTTTTTT,CASSEEVLNGDLGTGELFF
once,TRBD1,TRBV5-1,TRBJ1-1,TGCGCCAGCAGCTTCGGGCCCGGGACAGGGATCACTGAAGCTTTCTTT,CASSFGPGTGITEAFF
.,TRBD1,TRBV27,TRBJ1-6,TGTGCCAGCAGTCCCTCGAGACAGGGTGGTCGTTCACCCCTCCACTTT,CASSPSRQGGRSPLHF
.,TRBD1,TRBV29-1,TRBJ1-2,TGCAGCACCCCGGGACAGGGGTTCTATGGCTACACCTTC,CSTPGQGFYGYTF
.,TRBD2,TRBV19,TRBJ2-1,TGTGCCAGTAGGCACGCTACTAGCGGACCTCAAAATGAGCAGTTCTTC,CASRHATSGPQNEQFF
.,.,TRBV11-2,TRBJ2-7,TGTGCCAGCAGCTCTAACAGAGTCTACGAGCAGTACTTC,CASSSNRVYEQYF
.,TRBD1,TRBV10-1,TRBJ1-1,TGCGCCAGCAGTGGGACCGACAGGGGCGAAGCTTTCTTT,CASSGTDRGEAFF
.,.,TRBV11-1,TRBJ1-1,TGTGCCAGCAGCTCGCAAGGGGGGACTGAAGCTTTCTTT,CASSSQGGTEAFF
.,.,TRBV28,TRBJ1-2,TGTGCCAGCGGTGGACACCAGGCTTCTAACTATGGCTACACCTTC,CASGGHQASNYGYTF
once,.,TRBV7-9,TRBJ1-1,TGTGCCAGCAGCTCAAATGAAAAGACAGTTATTTACACTGAAGCTTTCTTT,CASSSNEKTVIYTEAFF
.,.,TRBV28,TRBJ1-1,TGTGCCAGCAGTACTCTGGGAGGGGCTAGGACTGAAGCTTTCTTT,CASSTLGGARTEAFF
.,.,TRBV6-5,TRBJ1-1,TGTGCCAGCAGGGGAGACACTGAAGCTTTCTTT,CASRGDTEAFF
.,.,TRBV9,TRBJ1-1,TGTGCCAGCAGCCCCCGGACTGGGAGCACTGAAGCTTTCTTT,CASSPRTGSTEAFF
.,TRBD1,TRBV6-5,TRBJ1-2,TGTGCCAGCAGTAGACAGGGGTTTTATGGCTACACCTTC,CASSRQGFYGYTF
.,TRBD2,TRBV11-3,TRBJ2-1,TGTGCCAGCAGCCAAGGGCGGGAGGGGTACAATGAGCAGTTCTTC,CASSQGREGYNEQFF
.,.,TRBV7-9,TRBJ2-2,TGTGCCAGCAGCTTAGTACAGGGGAACACCGGGGAGCTGTTTTTT,CASSLVQGNTGELFF
.,.,TRBV7-2,TRBJ1-2,TGTGCCAGCAGCTTAGCGCTTGGGCAGGGGACTAACTATGGCTACACCTTC,CASSLALGQGTNYGYTF
.,.,TRBV4-2,TRBJ1-2,TGTGCCAGCAGCCAACCCCTAGTACCCACAGATAACTATGGCTACACCTTC,CASSQPLVPTDNYGYTF
.,.,TRBV18,TRBJ2-2,TGTGCCAGCTCACCGGGACGGAACGCCGGGGAGCTGTTTTTT,CASSPGRNAGELFF
.,.,TRBV19,TRBJ1-2,TGTGCCAGTAGTATTGGCGGGCGAGGCTATGGCTACACCTTC,CASSIGGRGYGYTF
.,.,TRBV19,TRBJ2-3,TGTGCCAGTAGTGTAGGGGGTCTCACAGATACGCAGTATTTT,CASSVGGLTDTQYF